The 2 T cell receptor beta chains presented below share a single source sample, sequenced in a study of regulatory T cells in long-lasting Graves disease. As for time point: newly diagnosed GD, antithyroid drugs for less than 3 months. Researchers made the TCR library from RNA that was extracted from PBMCs. Arm-PCR of CDR3 regions and iRepertoire HTBI primers were the basis on which TCR beta libraries were built. MiXCR, run by TCRdb on the multiplex PCR reads, gives a single entry per CDR3 protein. Of 240,000 or so distinct CDR3 sequences in the sample, 20% were seen once. Sequencing was performed on peripheral blood mononuclear cells (PBMCs), taken at new diagnosis, from a patient treated with antithyroid drugs. These receptors were taken from a female donor with Graves disease.

This clonotype came up many times. This chain uses TRBV12-3 or TRBV12-4 with TRBJ2-1; tentative D call: TRBD1 (6 bases). The V and J ends lost 5 bases and 6 bases respectively, with 20 bases between them. This CDR3 has 16 residues. Here the CDR3 reads CASSTRSVQGFNEQFF. CDR3 in DNA: TGTGCCAGCAGTACAAGATCCGTACAGGGTTTCAATGAGCAGTTCTTC.

This clonotype was detected many times. This chain links TRBV7-2 with TRBJ2-3; D gene ambiguous. CDR3 length: 13 amino acids. The germline V and J ends were trimmed by 0 bases and 0 bases, with 1 base remaining between them. Looked up from germline, CDR1 is SGHTA and CDR2 is FQGNSA. The CDR3 loop is CASSLASTDTQYF. The CDR3 region has the DNA TGTGCCAGCAGCTTAGCCAGCACAGATACGCAGTATTTT.